A selection of T cell receptor beta chains follows, all from one sample in a study of T cells in Graves' hyperthyroidism and ophthalmopathy. TCRdb reanalysed the multiplex PCR reads using MiXCR and keeps one entry per CDR3 protein. Of approximately 600,000 distinct CDR3 sequences in the sample, under 15% were seen once. The sample comprised blood. These receptor sequences come from a woman aged 40-49 years with Graves' ophthalmopathy. The CDR3 runs from the conserved cysteine through the conserved F or W. A D gene is named only where the DNA matches it firmly.

v_gene,d_gene,j_gene,CDR3aa
TRBV7-3,TRBD2,TRBJ2-7,CASSTGLDYEQYF
TRBV5-1,TRBD1,TRBJ2-7,CASSLQIRQGAVEQYF
TRBV29-1,TRBD1,TRBJ1-1,CSVGQGRNTEAFF
TRBV27,TRBD2,TRBJ2-7,CASSFAGGEYEQYF
TRBV10-3,NA,TRBJ2-5,CAIGWGEAETQYF
TRBV14,NA,TRBJ2-5,CASSPPGSGLQETQYF
TRBV19,NA,TRBJ2-3,CASKAVGTDTQYF
TRBV6-1,NA,TRBJ2-2,CAIKGPTNTGELFF
TRBV9,NA,TRBJ2-7,CASSPGGWKQYF
TRBV15,NA,TRBJ2-7,CATSRDSGGRYEQYF
TRBV11-3,NA,TRBJ2-2,CASSLRVASATTGELFF
TRBV5-4,TRBD1,TRBJ1-2,CASRPGQGAVYGYTF
TRBV30,NA,TRBJ2-7,CAWTLAGEQYF
TRBV28,NA,TRBJ1-5,CASSLFRSTNQPQHF
TRBV28,NA,TRBJ2-5,CASSPSTSKETQYF
TRBV6-5,NA,TRBJ2-7,CASSPQGPYEQYF
TRBV9,NA,TRBJ2-2,CASTRSLIQGQVTGELFF
TRBV20-1,NA,TRBJ2-7,CSARAGDEQYF
TRBV29-1,TRBD2,TRBJ2-7,CSVEIPRTSLSYEQYF
TRBV2,NA,TRBJ1-1,CASTRGALEEAFF
TRBV7-2,NA,TRBJ2-4,CASSLTGMNIQYF
TRBV11-2,NA,TRBJ2-3,CASSLGMDTQYF
TRBV6-1,NA,TRBJ1-6,CASGSWVLTANSPLHF
TRBV20-1,NA,TRBJ2-7,CSARALRSGPSKEQYF
TRBV9,TRBD2,TRBJ2-5,CASSVGTSNEETQYF
TRBV2,NA,TRBJ1-1,CASSKTGAGRTEAFF
TRBV29-1,NA,TRBJ1-2,CSGLQGGYGYTF
TRBV20-1,NA,TRBJ2-7,CSARYARGRDEQYF
TRBV18,NA,TRBJ2-7,CASQRGRETYEQYF
TRBV6-2/TRBV6-3,NA,TRBJ2-7,CASTNTVTGEQYF
TRBV14,TRBD2,TRBJ2-5,CASSKLAGGIETQYF
TRBV19,NA,TRBJ1-5,CASSIQIGRGYSNQPQHF
TRBV13,TRBD2,TRBJ2-7,CASSFSTSSSYEQYF
TRBV28,NA,TRBJ2-7,CASNRVRFEQYF
TRBV6-4,NA,TRBJ2-7,CASSVFIRSYEQYF
TRBV19,NA,TRBJ2-6,CASSMGAGANVLTF
TRBV6-1,NA,TRBJ2-2,CASKRLITSTGELFF
TRBV9,NA,TRBJ1-1,CASSVDGGAAEAFF
TRBV28,NA,TRBJ1-2,CASSQGFGTWDYTF
TRBV27,NA,TRBJ2-7,CASSFFPGANYEQYF
TRBV27,NA,TRBJ2-7,CASSLSLGISEQYF
TRBV20-1,NA,TRBJ2-3,CSADPYYQYF
TRBV28,NA,TRBJ1-2,CASSLGQEANYGYTF
TRBV13,TRBD2,TRBJ2-7,CASSTASSGRSYEQYF
TRBV6-5,NA,TRBJ2-5,CASSFGTFEETQYF
TRBV12-3/TRBV12-4,NA,TRBJ1-2,CASSPTRQTNYGYTF
TRBV25-1,NA,TRBJ1-1,CASSDIQASSAEAFF
TRBV12-3/TRBV12-4,NA,TRBJ2-7,CASSSSRVPAGQYF
TRBV12-3/TRBV12-4,TRBD1,TRBJ1-4,CASSQTGPNEKLFF
TRBV7-2,TRBD1,TRBJ2-7,CASSPARTQGYEQYF
TRBV6-1,TRBD1,TRBJ2-6,CASSEPGQVANSGANVLTF
TRBV6-2/TRBV6-3,TRBD2,TRBJ2-5,CASTGLPGVAGVETQYF
TRBV4-1,TRBD1,TRBJ2-7,CASSQDRGTADEQYF
TRBV20-1,NA,TRBJ1-1,CSARDRPQAFF
TRBV27,TRBD2,TRBJ2-4,CGSSSPAGDNIQYF
TRBV12-3/TRBV12-4,NA,TRBJ1-3,CASSFRDVGNTIYF
TRBV11-2,TRBD1,TRBJ1-1,CASSPRNRDRATEAFF